What follows are 9 T cell receptor beta chains derived from one specimen sequenced in a study of cytomegalovirus exposure and HLA in healthy donors. Use of 60 Vbeta and 13 Jbeta primers characterized the PCR. Generated by immunoSEQ multiplex PCR, the TCRdb table keeps only in-frame clones and is missing some. The sample records approximately 150,000 clones, around 75% being singletons. Sequenced material: PBMCs. These receptors all come from a female donor in good health and CMV-seronegative.

This chain connects TRBV9 to TRBJ1-4, with 9 bases matching TRBD1. J lost 6 bases, V lost 2 bases, and 5 bases had no gene match. Germline V gene lookup returns CDR1 SGDLS and CDR2 YYNGEE. The CDR3 contains 15 residues. CDR3 residues: CASSVATGGDEKLFF. Written as DNA, the CDR3 is TGTGCCAGCAGCGTCGCGACAGGGGGGGATGAAAAACTGTTTTTT. Complete variable domain (other parts from reference TRBV9 and TRBJ1-4): DSGVTQTPKHLITATGQRVTLRCSPRSGDLSVYWYQQSLDQGLQFLIQYYNGEERAKGNILERFSAQQFPDLHSELNLSSLELGDSALYFCASSVATGGDEKLFFGSGTQLSVL.

This sequence joins TRBV27 and TRBJ2-5, with TRBD2 matching over 8 bases. This CDR3 is 19 amino acids long. V shed 9 bases, J shed 5 bases, and the junction held 26 bases outside the gene matches. Germline CDR1 reads MNHEY; CDR2 reads SMNVEV (reference sequence). CDR3 bases: TGTGCCAGTACCCCACCCCGGGGGGGGCAACCCCTCGGCCAGGAGACCCAGTACTTC. Its translation: CASTPPRGGQPLGQETQYF.

The chain recombines TRBV6-6 with TRBJ1-1, with no clear D. Germline V CDR1 and CDR2: MNHNY, SVGAGI (reference sequence). V gave up 7 bases and J gave up 7 bases, with 10 bases separating them. This CDR3 is built from 11 residues. Here the CDR3 DNA reads TGTGCCAGCACCACGGGAGGTGAAGCTTTCTTT. Amino acids: CASTTGGEAFF.

A note on this clone: Sequence at one end of the junction differs from germline and may be a read error. This CDR3 reads CASTLGAGPDTQYF. The CDR3 DNA follows: TGCGCCAGCACCTTGGGGGCAGGGCCCGATACGCAGTATTTT. The rearrangement joins TRBV5-1 to TRBJ2-3, with a weak D call TRBD1 (6 bases). This CDR3 spans 14 amino acids. The germline CDR1 and CDR2 sequences are SGHRS and YFSETQ.

The chain carries TRBV9 and TRBJ2-3, with D perhaps TRBD2 (6 bases). The germline V gene has CDR1 SGDLS and CDR2 YYNGEE. This CDR3 contains 15 residues. Trimming shortened V by 1 base and J by 3 bases, and 12 bases separated the two germline ends. CDR3 protein: CASSVLEGITDTQYF. Written as DNA, the CDR3 is TGTGCCAGCAGCGTATTGGAGGGCATAACAGATACGCAGTATTTT.

The chain is built from TRBV5-6 and TRBJ1-6; D is uncertain. The germline V gene encodes CDR1 SGHDT and CDR2 YYEEEE. Trimming shortened V by 2 bases and J by 10 bases, and 7 bases separated the two germline ends. This CDR3 has 12 amino acids. The CDR3 nucleotides read TGTGCCAGCAGCTTTATACAGTCACCCCTCCACTTT. Its translation: CASSFIQSPLHF. Looking up the rest from reference TRBV5-6 and TRBJ1-6 gives the full variable domain: DAGVTQSPTHLIKTRGQQVTLRCSPKSGHDTVSWYQQALGQGPQFIFQYYEEEERQRGNFPDRFSGHQFPNYSSELNVNALLLGDSALYLCASSFIQSPLHFGNGTRLTVT.

This chain joins TRBV5-1 and TRBJ1-4; D call uncertain. The CDR3 is 14 amino acids. Trimming shortened V by 1 base and J by 4 bases, and 8 bases separated the two germline ends. Looked up from germline, CDR1 is SGHRS and CDR2 is YFSETQ. In DNA form, the CDR3 reads TGCGCCAGCAGCTTGACGGGAGGTAATGAAAAACTGTTTTTT. This encodes CASSLTGGNEKLFF.

The J gene is TRBJ2-7, the V gene TRBV5-1; TRBD1 matches 8 bases. This CDR3 comprises 15 residues. Germline-derived CDR1 and CDR2 are SGHRS and YFSETQ. The V and J ends lost 3 bases and 5 bases, in that order; junction bases with no gene match: 10. This CDR3 reads CASSSTGDLPNEQYF. The CDR3 DNA reads as TGCGCCAGCAGCTCGACAGGGGACCTCCCCAACGAGCAGTACTTC.

This clone has more than one count but fewer than ten. The chain is built from TRBV28 and TRBJ2-5; TRBD2 is a possible D gene (6 bases). The CDR3 has 14 amino acids. Trimming removed 3 bases from V and 2 bases from J, with 10 bases in between. Germline loops: CDR1 MDHEN, CDR2 SYDVKM. In nucleotides, the CDR3 is TGTGCCAGCAGTTTCACCGGGAGTCAAGAGACCCAGTACTTC. It specifies CASSFTGSQETQYF. The full variable domain, in which reference TRBV28 and TRBJ2-5 provide the parts outside the CDR3, is DVKVTQSSRYLVKRTGEKVFLECVQDMDHENMFWYRQDPGLGLRLIYFSYDVKMKEKGDIPEGYSVSREKKERFSLILESASTNQTSMYLCASSFTGSQETQYFGPGTRLLVL.